This T cell receptor beta chain was documented in a study of blood T cell repertoires in COVID-19 (dated by TCRdb to the early 2020s). For the study in its entirety: Samples from collaborators originated in the United States, Italy and Spain and spanned both the acute and convalescent phases of COVID-19. The material from the prospective study consisted of cDNA or gDNA derived from T cells, B-cell-depleted T cells, or PBMCs. Deeply sampled blood TCRbeta repertoires from subjects exposed to, actively infected with, or recovered from COVID-19 were included in the dataset. The repertoires were released in a freely available public database intended as a resource for research on the immune response to SARS-CoV-2. The samples were drawn from two sources: the first 160 participants of the ongoing ImmuneRACE study, and 1,200 or so subjects contributed by 6 global collaborators. The sample metadata nearly always contained a de-identified subject ID, COVID-19 status, age in years and sex. Where available, HLA class I and class II types were obtained from metadata supplied by the sample provider rather than from assay-based typing. The study at large found these results: Clinical and demographic metadata were provided uncurated, with the amount varying by source and participant.

CDR1 and CDR2 (MNHEY, SMNVEV) derive from the germline V gene (reference sequence). Germline trimming amounts to 3 bases on V and 9 bases on J, with 24 as the count of junction bases outside the gene matches. From its cysteine to its phenylalanine, the CDR3 spans 20 amino acids. Kept here is only the CDR3 DNA, which spans 60 bases and is read in frame from base 1. In the case of this clone: It has no known antigen specificity. No per-base quality is available; no much larger clone lies one base away.

TCRbeta CDR3 regions were amplified from genomic DNA by means of the immunoSEQ Assay, a bias-controlled multiplex PCR. Per the authors' processing: The number of nucleated cells in each sample was estimated by amplification of reference gene primers within the assay. To quantify the absolute abundance of each unique TCRbeta CDR3 rearrangement, sequence reads were collapsed and filtered. For each sample, productive Simpson clonality was calculated as the square root of Simpson's diversity index across productive rearrangements. Drawn from immuneACCESS, this table holds only the in-frame rearrangements with V and J called that TCRdb kept. Clones are partly lost; checked studies trace under half to an unresolved V gene and leave the rest unexplained. V, J and clone size are taken as reported in that table, and D and trimming were inferred from the DNA itself. This sample is represented by approximately 100,000 clones; more than 80% of them were singletons. Approximately 3.5% of the sample comes from the top ten.

Whole blood was collected in K2EDTA tubes by collaborating institutions according to the institutions' own protocols. For TCRbeta analysis, collaborator samples were shipped as frozen whole blood, as isolated PBMCs, or as DNA extracted from either sample type. Recombination connected TRBV27 to TRBJ2-1; the central 9 bases match TRBD2. The sequenced sample was peripheral blood. The receptor's source is a woman aged 60-75 years with acute or convalescent COVID-19. The CDR3: CASSFPPRSSVGGRVGEQFF. The bases are TGTGCCAGCAGTTTTCCCCCCCGCTCTAGCGTCGGCGGGAGGGTCGGTGAGCAGTTCTTC.